Below are 2 T cell receptor beta chains sequenced from a single sample in a study of breast tumors, draining lymph nodes, adjacent tissues. TCRdb called the multiplex PCR reads again in MiXCR, with one record for every CDR3 protein. The sample records about 100,000 distinct CDR3 sequences, about 20% being singletons. Breast cancer patients provided tissue from their axillary draining lymph nodes. Material for sequencing was axillary lymph node tissue. The receptors shown here come from a female donor with breast cancer. Some clones in this sample may be carry-over from other donors' samples.

In its sample, this clonotype was seen many times. This chain uses TRBV5-4 with TRBJ2-7; D unclear. The V end lost 2 bases, the J end lost 11 bases, and 11 bases lay between the germline ends. CDR1 and CDR2 from the germline V gene are SGHNT and YYREEE (reference sequence). The CDR3 has 11 residues. The DNA for the CDR3 is TGTGCCAGCAGCTTCCTAGGGCACGAGTACTTC. Translation gives CASSFLGHEYF.

This clonotype was picked up many times. This chain uses TRBV12-3 or TRBV12-4 with TRBJ2-7; possibly TRBD1 for D (6 bases). The V end lost 7 bases, the J end lost 4 bases, and 14 bases lay between the germline ends. The length of the CDR3 is 13 residues. CDR3 residues: CASTPTGWYEQYF. The CDR3 DNA reads TGTGCCAGCACTCCTACAGGGTGGTACGAGCAGTACTTC.